The 6 T cell receptor beta chains reported below all come from one sample, sequenced in a study of shared clonotypes between healthy human individuals. Generated by immunoSEQ multiplex PCR, the TCRdb table keeps only in-frame clones and is missing some. This table holds 2 million to 3 million clones, 80% to 95% found once. Sample: naive CD4+ T cells from PBMCs. Subset here: CD45RA+ positively selected. These receptors were collected from a young man in good health. Some clones in this sample may be carry-over from other donors' samples.

This chain uses TRBV9 with TRBJ2-3, with a tentative D call TRBD1 (5 bases). CDR1 and CDR2 from the germline V gene are SGDLS and YYNGEE. The CDR3 runs to 16 residues. Trimming cost V 0 bases and J 2 bases, with 13 bases left between them. The CDR3 DNA sequence: TGTGCCAGCAGCGTAGTAGGGGTTGGTGACACAGATACGCAGTATTTT. This gives the protein CASSVVGVGDTDTQYF.

This clone was picked up one time. The chain employs TRBV28 and TRBJ2-5; TRBD2 agrees at 7 bases. V lost 5 bases and J lost 3; bases outside the gene matches: 3. Germline V gene lookup returns CDR1 MDHEN and CDR2 SYDVKM. CDR3 length: 13 residues. The CDR3 DNA is TGTGCCAGCAGTGGGGGGGGGAAAGAGACCCAGTACTTC. Protein product: CASSGGGKETQYF.

V is TRBV6-5 and J is TRBJ2-3; 8 bases match TRBD2. The CDR3 has 15 residues. CDR1 MNHEY and CDR2 SVGAGI come from the germline V gene. After removal of 6 bases from V and 0 bases from J, the junction contained 5 bases not matched to a gene. CDR3 region: CASRDSGTSTDTQYF. DNA for the CDR3: TGTGCCAGCAGAGATAGCGGGACGAGCACAGATACGCAGTATTTT.

This chain joins TRBV2 and TRBJ1-5; 10 nucleotides align to TRBD1. V shed 5 bases and J 4 bases; nucleotides not matched to a gene: 5. Germline assignment: CDR1 SNHLY and CDR2 FYNNEI. CDR3 size: 15 residues. DNA of the CDR3: TGTGCCAGCAGTCCGACAGGGGGCAGAAATCAGCCCCAGCATTTT. Its protein is CASSPTGGRNQPQHF.

V gene TRBV28 combines with J gene TRBJ1-5; TRBD1 is a possible D gene (5 bases). The V and J ends lost 4 bases and 4 bases respectively, with 14 bases between them. Germline loops: CDR1 MDHEN, CDR2 SYDVKM. The CDR3 is 15 residues long. The CDR3 protein is CASSSPGLANQPQHF. The CDR3 nucleotides are TGTGCCAGCAGTTCCCCGGGACTAGCGAATCAGCCCCAGCATTTT.

This clone was counted a single time. Germline and junction disagree at one end, which may indicate a read error. This chain connects TRBV6-4 to TRBJ2-5; TRBD2 matches 12 bases. The DNA end favors TRBJ2-7, so the J call may be wrong. From germline, CDR1 is MRHNA and CDR2 SNTAGT. The CDR3 runs 15 residues. The CDR3 DNA reads as TGCGCCAGCAGTGAGGGACTAGCGGGTACCTACGAGCAGTACTTC. It encodes CASSEGLAGTYEQYF.